Below, one T cell receptor beta chain is given with its context. TCRdb processed the 5' RACE reads anew with MiXCR; each CDR3 protein has one entry. The repertoire has 110,000 or so distinct CDR3 sequences, approximately 21% of them found once; the top ten carry roughly 37%. This specimen comes from a study of T-cell memory formation after mild COVID-19. The CDR3 is 12 amino acids. V was clipped by 10 bases and J by 2 bases; unmatched bases: 4. Germline V gene lookup returns CDR1 MNHNY and CDR2 SVGAGI (reference sequence). The sequence was obtained from a man younger than 30 who had mild COVID-19 (a few samples of this study predate the infection). Cell type and time point are not known. The sample consisted of PBMCs or a T cell subset sorted from them (not recorded which). The chain couples TRBV6-6 to TRBJ1-1; 7 nucleotides line up with TRBD1. CDR3 region: CATGQVNTEAFF. The CDR3 DNA reads TGTGCCACAGGACAGGTAAACACTGAAGCTTTCTTT.